The clone carrying this TCR beta chain appeared once. This sample is part of a study of blood T cell repertoires in COVID-19. About the research overall: Acute-phase and convalescent COVID-19 samples originated in the United States, Italy and Spain. The analysed material was cDNA or gDNA that came from T cells, B-cell-depleted T cells, or PBMCs.

Recruited during active infection, patients (from Seattle) were subsequently followed longitudinally. Authors' methods: Quantification of nucleated cells was approximated via reference gene primer amplification. Generated by immunoSEQ multiplex PCR, the TCRdb table keeps only in-frame clones and is missing some. V, J and clone size are taken as reported in that table, and D and trimming were inferred from the DNA itself. This sample has 240,000 or so clones; 81% occur once, and the top ten carry approximately 7.5%. The CDR3 spans 13 residues. CDR1 is MNHEY and CDR2 is SVGAGI in the germline V gene. V was trimmed by 6 bases and J by 2 bases, leaving 10 bases between them.

The sample consisted of peripheral blood. V and J are TRBV6-5 and TRBJ1-2, with D tentatively TRBD1 (6 bases). The source is a woman of 80 years or more with COVID-19, enrolled during active disease. CDR3 DNA: TGTGCCAGCAGCCTAACAGGGAACTATGGCTACACCTTC. It yields the protein CASSLTGNYGYTF.